A single sample is the source of the 26 T cell receptor beta chains below, sequenced in a study of T cells in localized non-small cell lung cancer. Sequencing used immunoSEQ multiplex PCR; TCRdb keeps in-frame clones, though not all of them. The sample holds fewer than 3,000 clones, roughly 23% seen once. The sequences come from lung tumor tissue, collected before any cancer treatment. The receptor source for this set is a female donor over 55 with stage III lung adenocarcinoma.

This clone was detected a few times. The junction and the germline gene differ at one end; a read error may be behind it. The gene calls are TRBV6-1 and TRBJ1-4, with 9 bases fitting TRBD1. This CDR3 is 14 amino acids long. Germline V gene data show CDR1 as MNHNS and CDR2 as SASEGT. The CDR3 here is CAISEGTGLEKLFF. The DNA of the CDR3 is TGTGCCATCAGTGAAGGGACAGGGCTCGAAAAACTGTTTTTT.

This clone was counted a few times. The chain recombines TRBV30 with TRBJ2-1; 11 nucleotides line up with TRBD2. CDR3 length equals 13 residues. Germline trimming cut 5 bases from V and 12 bases from J; bases unmatched to any gene: 9. Germline V gives CDR1 GTSNPN, CDR2 SVGIG (reference sequence). For the CDR3, the DNA is TGTGCCTGGGGCCCCCGGCTAGCGGGAGGGCAGTTCTTC. Protein: CAWGPRLAGGQFF.

This clone was counted only a few times. For the CDR3, the DNA is TGTGCCAGCAGTCCCCGACAGGAACCGAACACCGGGGAGCTGTTTTTT. Amino acid sequence: CASSPRQEPNTGELFF. V is TRBV6-8 and J is TRBJ2-2, with TRBD1 as a possible D gene (6 bases). The CDR3 is 16 residues long. Germline-derived CDR1 and CDR2 are MNHGY and SAAAGT. The germline V and J ends were trimmed by 5 bases and 0 bases, with 13 bases remaining between them.

The chain couples TRBV30 to TRBJ1-1; TRBD1 matches at 8 bases. Germline-derived CDR1 and CDR2 are GTSNPN and SVGIG (reference sequence). The CDR3 length is 16 residues. Unmatched junction bases numbered 8, after V lost 1 base and J lost 1 base. In DNA, the CDR3 is TGTGCCTGGAGTGCCGGGACAGGTATACAGAACACTGAAGCTTTCTTT. As protein: CAWSAGTGIQNTEAFF.

In regard to this clone: The identical CDR3 is also encoded by other nucleotide sequences in the sample. This sequence joins TRBV9 and TRBJ1-2; D gene ambiguous. The CDR3 is made up of 14 amino acids. The germline CDR1 and CDR2 sequences are SGDLS and YYNGEE. Deletions cut 1 base from V and 2 bases from J, with 9 bases between. The CDR3 spells CASSVSGGNYGYTF. CDR3 nucleotide sequence: TGTGCCAGCAGCGTAAGCGGAGGGAACTATGGCTACACCTTC.

There are a few counts of this clone. The chain links TRBV10-3 to TRBJ1-5, with 7 positions matching TRBD1. The CDR3 runs to 15 residues. Germline-derived CDR1 and CDR2 are ENHRY and SYGVKD. The ends lost 0 bases at V and 5 bases at J; junction bases unmatched: 4. The CDR3 DNA reads as TGTGCCATCAGTGAGTCGCAGGGGGGGGATCAGCCCCAGCATTTT. Its protein product is CAISESQGGDQPQHF.

This rearrangement joins TRBV6-8 to TRBJ1-1, with a weak D call TRBD1 (5 bases). The V gene lost 7 bases and the J gene lost 1 base, with 16 bases spanning the gap. CDR1 is MNHGY and CDR2 is SAAAGT in the germline V gene. The CDR3 contains 15 residues. The CDR3 protein is CASTILREANTEAFF. Here the CDR3 DNA reads TGTGCCAGCACCATCCTCAGGGAGGCGAACACTGAAGCTTTCTTT.

This clone is medium-sized by share. This chain connects TRBV9 to TRBJ2-5; the D is unclear. The germline gives CDR1 SGDLS, CDR2 YYNGEE. The CDR3 covers 14 residues. V dropped 3 bases and J dropped 5 bases, with 14 bases sitting between them. The CDR3 spells CASSDPEGSETQYF. The DNA of the CDR3 is TGTGCCAGCAGCGACCCCGAAGGGTCGGAGACCCAGTACTTC.

The rearrangement links TRBV7-2 to TRBJ2-2, with a weak D call TRBD2 (5 bases). This CDR3 has 13 amino acids. Trimming shortened V by 5 bases and J by 7 bases, and 11 bases separated the two germline ends. Germline V gives CDR1 SGHTA, CDR2 FQGNSA. Here the CDR3 DNA reads TGTGCCAGCAGCGACGGGGTGGACGGGGAGCTGTTTTTT. Protein sequence: CASSDGVDGELFF.

The chain recombines TRBV14 with TRBJ1-1; D gene uncertain. Germline V gene lookup returns CDR1 SGHDN and CDR2 FVKESK. The CDR3 is 13 residues long. Trimming cost V 1 base and J 7 bases, with 10 bases left between them. In nucleotides, the CDR3 is TGTGCCAGCAGCCAAGGGAACCATGGTGAAGCTTTCTTT. This sequence encodes CASSQGNHGEAFF.

The chain is built from TRBV14 and TRBJ1-3; D not resolved. The CDR3 sequence is 13 residues long. The ends were cut back, 4 bases at V and 4 bases at J, with 8 bases in the middle. CDR1 SGHDN and CDR2 FVKESK come from the germline V gene. For the CDR3, the DNA is TGTGCCAGCAGCCGGATGGAGGGAAACACCATATATTTT. This sequence encodes CASSRMEGNTIYF.

The rearrangement joins TRBV5-1 to TRBJ2-2; D unresolved. V dropped 1 base and J dropped 6 bases, with 10 bases sitting between them. The V gene's germline CDR1 is SGHRS and CDR2 YFSETQ. The CDR3 runs to 14 residues. For the CDR3, the DNA is TGCGCCAGCAGCTTGAGTCAGGTCCCCGGGGAGCTGTTTTTT. Residues: CASSLSQVPGELFF.

This clone has just a few counts. This sequence joins TRBV11-3 and TRBJ1-2, with 8 nucleotides matching TRBD1. Germline-derived CDR1 and CDR2 are SGHNT and YENEEA. CDR3 size: 15 residues. The V segment lost 3 bases and the J segment 2 bases; nucleotides outside the gene matches: 5. CDR3 in amino acids: CASSLDQGANYGYTF. In DNA form, the CDR3 reads TGTGCCAGCAGCTTGGATCAGGGGGCGAACTATGGCTACACCTTC.

This clone ranks as medium-sized (0.01 to 0.1%). The V call is TRBV11-3, the J call TRBJ2-1, with TRBD2 identical over 13 bases. The J segment lost 6 bases and the V segment lost 1 base, leaving 0 bases of the junction unmatched. The germline CDR1 and CDR2 sequences are SGHNT and YENEEA. The CDR3 length is 15 residues. The CDR3 nucleotides read TGTGCCAGCAGCTTAGGGACTAGCGGGAGCAATGAGCAGTTCTTC. It specifies CASSLGTSGSNEQFF.

This clone appeared a single time. J is TRBJ2-2 and V is TRBV30, with 13 bases that match TRBD2. The CDR3 totals 16 residues. J gave up 4 bases and V 2 bases, and 4 bases lay outside the gene matches. Germline V gives CDR1 GTSNPN, CDR2 SVGIG (reference sequence). The CDR3 loop is CAWSWGLAGSTGELFF. The CDR3 DNA reads TGTGCCTGGAGTTGGGGACTAGCGGGATCCACCGGGGAGCTGTTTTTT.

This chain links TRBV6-8 with TRBJ2-6, with TRBD1 matching over 8 bases. Germline CDR1 reads MNHGY; CDR2 reads SAAAGT. Trimming cost V 4 bases and J 3 bases; bases outside gene matches: 8. CDR3 length equals 17 residues. CDR3 coding DNA: TGTGCCAGCAGTTCCGGACAGGGTCGAGGTGGGGCCAACGTCCTGACTTTC. Translation: CASSSGQGRGGANVLTF.

The chain links TRBV28 to TRBJ1-1, with D maybe TRBD1 (5 bases). Looked up from germline, CDR1 is MDHEN and CDR2 is SYDVKM. CDR3 length: 14 amino acids. The germline V and J ends were trimmed by 5 bases and 8 bases, with 18 bases remaining between them. CDR3 in DNA: TGTGCCAGCAGTGTGGAACAGGAAAGCAGGGAAGCTTTCTTT. Translation gives CASSVEQESREAFF. The whole variable domain, remainder taken from reference TRBV28 and TRBJ1-1, is DVKVTQSSRYLVKRTGEKVFLECVQDMDHENMFWYRQDPGLGLRLIYFSYDVKMKEKGDIPEGYSVSREKKERFSLILESASTNQTSMYLCASSVEQESREAFFGQGTRLTVV.

The V call is TRBV28, the J call TRBJ1-3; D gene uncertain. The CDR3 has 15 amino acids. The germline V and J ends were trimmed by 3 bases and 0 bases, with 9 bases remaining between them. Germline loops: CDR1 MDHEN, CDR2 SYDVKM. The DNA of the CDR3 is TGTGCCAGCAGTTTCACGGCAGCCTCTGGAAACACCATATATTTT. Its protein is CASSFTAASGNTIYF.

This clone counts as medium-sized. The chain has TRBV11-3 and TRBJ2-7; the match to TRBD2 covers 13 bases. Unmatched junction bases numbered 7, after V lost 4 bases and J lost 7 bases. Germline V gene data show CDR1 as SGHNT and CDR2 as YENEEA. The CDR3 totals 15 residues. CDR3 residues: CASSYLGLAGREQYF. The DNA of the CDR3 is TGTGCCAGCAGCTACCTGGGACTAGCGGGACGGGAGCAGTACTTC. The variable domain in full, with the rest retrieved from reference TRBV11-3 and TRBJ2-7, is EAGVVQSPRYKIIEKKQPVAFWCNPISGHNTLYWYLQNLGQGPELLIRYENEEAVDDSQLPKDRFSAERLKGVDSTLKIQPAELGDSAVYLCASSYLGLAGREQYFGPGTRLTVT.

This clone was seen a few times. This rearrangement joins TRBV14 to TRBJ1-1; D gene uncertain. The CDR3 totals 15 residues. With 4 bases removed from V and 1 base from J, the gap between germline ends came to 13 bases. Germline CDR1 is SGHDN and CDR2 is FVKESK. CDR3 DNA: TGTGCCAGCAGCCGAGACTCGAGTGGGAACACTGAAGCTTTCTTT. This translates into CASSRDSSGNTEAFF.

The chain carries TRBV6-8 and TRBJ1-2, with D uncertain. CDR1 and CDR2 from the germline V gene are MNHGY and SAAAGT. V lost 6 bases and J lost 5, with 16 bases in between. CDR3 length equals 14 residues. This chain's CDR3 is CASSPLAGGYGYTF. The CDR3 DNA is TGTGCCAGCAGCCCCCTCGCCGGTGGATATGGCTACACCTTC.

This clone appeared a few times. The V and J genes are TRBV6-8 and TRBJ1-1; TRBD1 might be the D (5 bases). The CDR3 sequence is 15 residues long. V lost 6 bases, J lost 1 base, and 15 bases lay in between. The germline V gene has CDR1 MNHGY and CDR2 SAAAGT. The DNA of the CDR3 is TGTGCCAGCAGCCCCGTGGGGGGAAGGAACACTGAAGCTTTCTTT. Translating gives CASSPVGGRNTEAFF.

This clone was seen a handful of times. This chain links TRBV19 with TRBJ1-1; D may be TRBD1 (6 bases). The CDR3 spans 14 residues. The germline gives CDR1 LNHDA, CDR2 SQIVND (reference sequence). V lost 3 bases and J lost 0, with 8 bases in between. The CDR3 DNA reads as TGTGCCAGTAGTATCGGACAGATGAACACTGAAGCTTTCTTT. Protein: CASSIGQMNTEAFF.

By share, this clone counts as medium-sized (0.01 to 0.1%). V is TRBV11-3 and J is TRBJ2-7; the match to TRBD1 covers 10 bases. Germline V gene sequence: CDR1 SGHNT, CDR2 YENEEA. J was trimmed by 1 base and V by 5 bases; bases with no gene match: 5. There are 15 residues in the CDR3. CDR3 protein: CASSRGQGVSYEQYF. The CDR3 DNA follows: TGTGCCAGCAGCCGAGGACAGGGGGTTTCCTACGAGCAGTACTTC.

A few counts support this clone. This sequence joins TRBV9 and TRBJ2-7; 7 bases map to TRBD1. This CDR3 has 14 residues. Looked up from germline, CDR1 is SGDLS and CDR2 is YYNGEE. J was trimmed by 6 bases and V by 0 bases; bases with no gene match: 6. The CDR3 reads CASSVAQGDLEQYF. For the CDR3, the DNA is TGTGCCAGCAGCGTAGCGCAGGGGGATCTCGAGCAGTACTTC. The complete variable domain, with remaining parts taken from reference TRBV9 and TRBJ2-7, reads DSGVTQTPKHLITATGQRVTLRCSPRSGDLSVYWYQQSLDQGLQFLIQYYNGEERAKGNILERFSAQQFPDLHSELNLSSLELGDSALYFCASSVAQGDLEQYFGPGTRLTVT.

By frequency in the sample, this clone is medium-sized. The DNA of the CDR3 is TGTGCCAGCAGCGTCGGACTCACCACAGATACGCAGTATTTT. Amino acids: CASSVGLTTDTQYF. V and J are TRBV9 and TRBJ2-3, with TRBD2 as a possible D gene (5 bases). There are 14 residues in the CDR3. Germline CDR1 is SGDLS and CDR2 is YYNGEE. V lost 2 bases and J lost 2, with 9 bases in between.